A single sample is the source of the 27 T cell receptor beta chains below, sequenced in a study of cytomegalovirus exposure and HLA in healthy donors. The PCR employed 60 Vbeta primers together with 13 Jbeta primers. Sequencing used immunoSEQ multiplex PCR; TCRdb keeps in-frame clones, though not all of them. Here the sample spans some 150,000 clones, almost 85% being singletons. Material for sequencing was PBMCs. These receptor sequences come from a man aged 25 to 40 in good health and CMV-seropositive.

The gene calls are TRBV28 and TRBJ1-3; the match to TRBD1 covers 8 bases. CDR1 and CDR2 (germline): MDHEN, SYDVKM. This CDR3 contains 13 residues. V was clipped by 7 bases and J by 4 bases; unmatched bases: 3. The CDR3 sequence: CASNRQGGNTIYF. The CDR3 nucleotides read TGTGCCAGCAATAGACAGGGGGGAAACACCATATATTTT.

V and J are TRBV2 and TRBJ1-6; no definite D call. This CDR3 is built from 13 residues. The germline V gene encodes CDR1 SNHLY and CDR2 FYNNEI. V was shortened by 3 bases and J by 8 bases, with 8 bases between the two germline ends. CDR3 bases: TGTGCCAGCAGTGACCAGGCCTATTCACCCCTCCACTTT. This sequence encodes CASSDQAYSPLHF.

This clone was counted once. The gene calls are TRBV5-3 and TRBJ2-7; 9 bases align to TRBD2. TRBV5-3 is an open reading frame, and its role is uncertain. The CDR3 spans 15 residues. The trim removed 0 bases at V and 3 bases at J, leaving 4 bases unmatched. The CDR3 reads CARSLVLAGIYEQYF. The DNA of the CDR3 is TGTGCCAGAAGCTTGGTCCTAGCGGGGATCTACGAGCAGTACTTC.

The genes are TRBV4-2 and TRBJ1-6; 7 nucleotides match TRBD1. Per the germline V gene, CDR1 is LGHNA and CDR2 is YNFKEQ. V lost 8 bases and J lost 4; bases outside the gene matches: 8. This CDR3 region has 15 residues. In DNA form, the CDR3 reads TGTGCCAGCGGGACCGTGGACAGGTATAATTCACCCCTCCACTTT. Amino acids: CASGTVDRYNSPLHF.

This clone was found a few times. The CDR3 spells CASSPQNQPQHF. The DNA of the CDR3 is TGTGCCAGCAGCCCACAGAATCAGCCCCAGCATTTT. The chain uses TRBV6-1 and TRBJ1-5; D is uncertain. The CDR3 consists of 12 residues. V gave up 6 bases and J gave up 4 bases, with 7 bases separating them. From germline, CDR1 is MNHNS and CDR2 SASEGT.

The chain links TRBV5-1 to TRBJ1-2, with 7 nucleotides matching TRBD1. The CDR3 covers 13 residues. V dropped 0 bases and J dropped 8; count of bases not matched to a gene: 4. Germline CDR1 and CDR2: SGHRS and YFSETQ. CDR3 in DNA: TGCGCCAGCAGCTTGGAGGGGGCCGGGGGCTACACCTTC. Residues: CASSLEGAGGYTF.

CDR3 residues: CASSFTDTGELFF. The CDR3 nucleotides read TGTGCCAGCAGCTTTACAGACACCGGGGAGCTGTTTTTT. The chain uses TRBV11-2 and TRBJ2-2, with no clear D. There are 13 residues in the CDR3. Trimming took off 3 bases at V and 3 bases at J, with 5 bases between the two ends. Germline CDR1 is SGHAT and CDR2 is FQNNGV. Together with reference TRBV11-2 and TRBJ2-2, the CDR3 gives the full variable domain: EAGVAQSPRYKIIEKRQSVAFWCNPISGHATLYWYQQILGQGPKLLIQFQNNGVVDDSQLPKDRFSAERLKGVDSTLKIQPAKLEDSAVYLCASSFTDTGELFFGEGSRLTVL.

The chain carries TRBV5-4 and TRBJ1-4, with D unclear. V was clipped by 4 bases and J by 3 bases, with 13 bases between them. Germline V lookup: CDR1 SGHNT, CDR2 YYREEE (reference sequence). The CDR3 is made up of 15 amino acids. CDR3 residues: CASSPGGASNEKLFF. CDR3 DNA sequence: TGTGCCAGCAGCCCCGGCGGAGCTTCTAATGAAAAACTGTTTTTT.

The CDR3 region has the DNA TGTGCCAGCAGCAACAGGAATCAGCCCCAGCATTTT. This translates into CASSNRNQPQHF. The chain recombines TRBV27 with TRBJ1-5; D is perhaps TRBD1 (5 bases). There are 12 residues in the CDR3. V was shortened by 6 bases and J by 4 bases, with 7 bases between the two germline ends. The V gene's germline CDR1 is MNHEY and CDR2 SMNVEV (reference sequence).

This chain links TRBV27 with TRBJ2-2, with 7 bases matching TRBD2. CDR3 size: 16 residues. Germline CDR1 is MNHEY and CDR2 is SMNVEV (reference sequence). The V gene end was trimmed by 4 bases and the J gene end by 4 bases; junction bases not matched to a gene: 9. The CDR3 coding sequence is TGTGCCAGCAGTTCTCGGGAGACTAGCCGCACCGGGGAGCTGTTTTTT. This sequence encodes CASSSRETSRTGELFF.

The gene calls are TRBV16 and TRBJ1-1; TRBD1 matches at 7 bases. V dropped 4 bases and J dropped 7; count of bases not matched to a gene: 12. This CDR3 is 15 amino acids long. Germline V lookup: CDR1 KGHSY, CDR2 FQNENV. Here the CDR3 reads CASSLRGQLDGEAFF. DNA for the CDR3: TGTGCCAGCAGCCTTCGGGGACAGTTGGACGGTGAAGCTTTCTTT.

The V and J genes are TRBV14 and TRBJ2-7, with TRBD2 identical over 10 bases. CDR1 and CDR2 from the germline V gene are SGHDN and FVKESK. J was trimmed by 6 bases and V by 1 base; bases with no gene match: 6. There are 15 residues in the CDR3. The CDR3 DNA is TGTGCCAGCAGCCAAGGGCTAGCGGGAGCGTTCGAGCAGTACTTC. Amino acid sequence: CASSQGLAGAFEQYF.

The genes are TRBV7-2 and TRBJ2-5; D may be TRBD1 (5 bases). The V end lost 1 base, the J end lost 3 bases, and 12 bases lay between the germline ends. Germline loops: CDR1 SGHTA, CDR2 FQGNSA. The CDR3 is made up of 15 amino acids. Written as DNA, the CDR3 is TGTGCCAGCAGCTTAGTACAGGCTCAGAAAGAGACCCAGTACTTC. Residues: CASSLVQAQKETQYF.

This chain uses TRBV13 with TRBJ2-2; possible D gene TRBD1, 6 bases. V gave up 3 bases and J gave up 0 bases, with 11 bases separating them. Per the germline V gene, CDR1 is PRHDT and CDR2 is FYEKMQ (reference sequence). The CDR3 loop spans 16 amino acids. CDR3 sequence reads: CASSLGDITNTGELFF. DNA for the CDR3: TGTGCCAGCAGCTTGGGGGACATAACGAACACCGGGGAGCTGTTTTTT.

DNA for the CDR3: TGTGCGGGGAAGGGGGATTCGGACATTCAGTACTTC. This encodes CAGKGDSDIQYF. V usage is TRBV2 and J usage is TRBJ2-4; weak D call: TRBD1 (6 bases). The CDR3 has 12 amino acids. Germline V gene sequence: CDR1 SNHLY, CDR2 FYNNEI.

This CDR3 reads CASSLAGGPGETQYF. The CDR3 DNA reads TGTGCCAGCAGCTTAGCGGGAGGGCCAGGGGAGACCCAGTACTTC. This chain connects TRBV5-5 to TRBJ2-5; TRBD2 agrees at 10 bases. The CDR3 contains 15 residues. Trimming took 2 bases from V and 5 from J; bases not matched to a gene: 6. The germline V gene has CDR1 SGHKS and CDR2 YYEKEE (reference sequence).

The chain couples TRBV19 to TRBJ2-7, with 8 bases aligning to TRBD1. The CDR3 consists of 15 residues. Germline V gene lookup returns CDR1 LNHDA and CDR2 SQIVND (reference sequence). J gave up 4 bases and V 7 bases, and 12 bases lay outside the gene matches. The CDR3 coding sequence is TGTGCCAGTAAAGCCGGACAGGGAATCGTGTACGAGCAGTACTTC. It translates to CASKAGQGIVYEQYF.

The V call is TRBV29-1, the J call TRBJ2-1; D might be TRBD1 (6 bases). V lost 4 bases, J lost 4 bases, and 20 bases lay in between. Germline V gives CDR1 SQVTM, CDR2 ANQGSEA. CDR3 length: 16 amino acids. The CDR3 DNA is TGCAGCGTTGTGGGGACACTGGCCCAAAGGTACAATGAGCAGTTCTTC. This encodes CSVVGTLAQRYNEQFF.

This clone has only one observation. CDR3 in amino acids: CASSASGDRGYEQYF. CDR3 sequence (DNA): TGTGCCAGCAGTGCCTCGGGGGACAGGGGCTACGAGCAGTACTTC. The V gene is TRBV25-1, the J gene TRBJ2-5, with 10 bases lining up with TRBD1. The J call may be in error: the DNA end matches TRBJ2-7 better. The germline gives CDR1 MGHDK, CDR2 SYGVNS. The CDR3 covers 15 residues.

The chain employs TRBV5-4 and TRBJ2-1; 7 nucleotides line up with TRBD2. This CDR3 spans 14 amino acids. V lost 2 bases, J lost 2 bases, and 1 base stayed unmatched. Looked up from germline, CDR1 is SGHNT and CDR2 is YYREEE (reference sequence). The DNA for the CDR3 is TGTGCCAGCAGCTTTGGACTAGCCTACAATGAGCAGTTCTTC. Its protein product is CASSFGLAYNEQFF.

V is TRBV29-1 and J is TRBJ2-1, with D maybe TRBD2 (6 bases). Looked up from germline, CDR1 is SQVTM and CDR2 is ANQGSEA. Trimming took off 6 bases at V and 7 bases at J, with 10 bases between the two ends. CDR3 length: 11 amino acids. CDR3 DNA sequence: TGCAGCGTGGGGAGGCGGAATGAGCAGTTCTTC. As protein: CSVGRRNEQFF.

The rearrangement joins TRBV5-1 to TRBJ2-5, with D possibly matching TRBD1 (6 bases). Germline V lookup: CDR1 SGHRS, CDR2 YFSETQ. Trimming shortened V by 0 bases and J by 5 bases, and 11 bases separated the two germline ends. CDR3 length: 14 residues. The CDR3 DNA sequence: TGCGCCAGCAGCTTGGCCGGTCAGGGGGAGACCCAGTACTTC. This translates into CASSLAGQGETQYF.

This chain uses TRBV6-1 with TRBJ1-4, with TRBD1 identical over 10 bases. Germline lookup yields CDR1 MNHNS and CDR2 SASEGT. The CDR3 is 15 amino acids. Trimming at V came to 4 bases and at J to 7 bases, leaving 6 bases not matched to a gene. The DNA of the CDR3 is TGTGCCAGCAGTGCCCGACAGGGGGCAAGTGAAAAACTGTTTTTT. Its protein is CASSARQGASEKLFF.

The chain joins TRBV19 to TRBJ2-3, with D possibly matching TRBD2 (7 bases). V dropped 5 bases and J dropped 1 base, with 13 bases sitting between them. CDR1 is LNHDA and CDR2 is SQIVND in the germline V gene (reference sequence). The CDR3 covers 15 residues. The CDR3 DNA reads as TGTGCCAGTAGTGCCCAAGGGGGGGGCACAGATACGCAGTATTTT. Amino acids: CASSAQGGGTDTQYF.

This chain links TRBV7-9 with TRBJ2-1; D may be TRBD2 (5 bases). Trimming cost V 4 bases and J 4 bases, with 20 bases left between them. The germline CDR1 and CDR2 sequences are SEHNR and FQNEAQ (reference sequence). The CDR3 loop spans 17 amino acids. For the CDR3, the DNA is TGTGCCAGCAGCTCGGAGGAGAAATGGGCCCGGTACAATGAGCAGTTCTTC. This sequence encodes CASSSEEKWARYNEQFF.

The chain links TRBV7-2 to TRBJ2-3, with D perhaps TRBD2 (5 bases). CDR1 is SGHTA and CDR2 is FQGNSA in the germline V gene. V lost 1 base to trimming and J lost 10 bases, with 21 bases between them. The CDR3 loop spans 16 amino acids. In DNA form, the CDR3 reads TGTGCCAGCAGCTTAGATATAGCCCTAGCTGGCGATGCGCAGTATTTT. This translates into CASSLDIALAGDAQYF.

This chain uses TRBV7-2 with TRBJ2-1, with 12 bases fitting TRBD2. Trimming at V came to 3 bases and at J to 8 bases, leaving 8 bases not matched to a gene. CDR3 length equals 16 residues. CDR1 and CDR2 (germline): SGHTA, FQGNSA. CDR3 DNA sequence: TGTGCCAGCAGCTTTCACGGACTAGCGGGGAGTGATGAGCAGTTCTTC. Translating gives CASSFHGLAGSDEQFF. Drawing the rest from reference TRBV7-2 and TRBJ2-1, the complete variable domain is GAGVSQSPSNKVTEKGKDVELRCDPISGHTALYWYRQSLGQGLEFLIYFQGNSAPDKSGLPSDRFSAERTGGSVSTLTIQRTQQEDSAVYLCASSFHGLAGSDEQFFGPGTRLTVL.